The 3 T cell receptor beta chains reported below all come from one sample, sequenced in a study of vaccination effects on CD4 cells after COVID-19. Ahead of sequencing, the ViraFEST assay grew antigen-specific CD4+ T cells using viral peptide pools. The culture ran for about 11 days, and then CD4+ T cells were isolated. Among the vaccine recipients, none had a prior SARS-CoV-2 infection, and nucleocapsid antibodies were negative. These TCRs' antigens remain unknown. Using immunoSEQ multiplex PCR, the repertoire was profiled, and TCRdb retains in-frame clones only, with some absent. The sample gives approximately 40,000 clones, more than 60% of which show up once; about 23% is in the top ten. Sequenced material: CD4+ T cells from PBMCs cultured with SARS-CoV-2 spike peptides, taken before COVID-19 vaccination. The receptors shown here come from a human donor who received a COVID-19 vaccine.

This clone was detected once. This rearrangement joins TRBV5-1 to TRBJ2-5; D is uncertain. The CDR3 totals 12 residues. CDR1 and CDR2 (germline): SGHRS, YFSETQ. V was pared by 4 bases and J by 5 bases, with 9 bases between. DNA for the CDR3: TGCGCCAGCAGCCCCACACACGAGACCCAGTACTTC. This sequence encodes CASSPTHETQYF.

V is TRBV9 and J is TRBJ1-5; D is perhaps TRBD1 (5 bases). V gave up 3 bases and J gave up 10 bases, with 17 bases separating them. Per the germline V gene, CDR1 is SGDLS and CDR2 is YYNGEE. CDR3 size: 14 residues. The CDR3 protein is CASSADSGFQPQHF. CDR3 in DNA: TGTGCCAGCAGCGCCGACAGTGGGTTTCAACCCCAGCATTTT.

V and J are TRBV6-1 and TRBJ2-5; D tentatively fits TRBD1 or TRBD2 (5 bases each). Trimming stripped 1 base from V and 2 bases from J, with 11 bases between. CDR1 and CDR2 (germline): MNHNS, SASEGT. There are 15 residues in the CDR3. CDR3 protein: CASSEVGTRQETQYF. The CDR3 DNA is TGTGCCAGCAGTGAAGTTGGGACCAGACAAGAGACCCAGTACTTC.